The next 27 T cell receptor beta chains were all read from a single sample in a study of blood T cells in healthy people across ages. A second about 7 to 12 cycle PCR used barcoded and J-beta primers. TCRdb passed the 5' RACE reads through MiXCR, listing each CDR3 protein once. The table has hundreds of thousands of distinct CDR3 sequences, more than 20% seen once; the top ten hold approximately 3.7%. Sequencing was done on a sample of blood. Every receptor here comes from a man aged 65-85 years in good health.

In its sample, this clonotype was seen a few times. This chain links TRBV5-1 with TRBJ2-5; possible D gene TRBD2, 6 bases. Germline-derived CDR1 and CDR2 are SGHRS and YFSETQ. V was clipped by 0 bases and J by 4 bases, with 13 bases between them. The CDR3 is made up of 15 amino acids. Here the CDR3 reads CASSLVPGEGETQYF. CDR3 nucleotides: TGCGCCAGCAGCTTGGTTCCGGGGGAAGGAGAGACCCAGTACTTC. Filled out from reference TRBV5-1 and TRBJ2-5, the complete variable domain reads KAGVTQTPRYLIKTRGQQVTLSCSPISGHRSVSWYQQTPGQGLQFLFEYFSETQRNKGNFPGRFSGRQFSNSRSEMNVSTLELGDSALYLCASSLVPGEGETQYFGPGTRLLVL.

V is TRBV20-1 and J is TRBJ2-5; D is uncertain. Judging by the DNA end, TRBJ2-7 fits better; the J call may be wrong. The CDR3 is made up of 15 amino acids. CDR1 is DFQATT and CDR2 is SNEGSKA in the germline V gene (reference sequence). DNA for the CDR3: TGCAGTGCTAGAGATACACTCCCGCCCTCCTACGAGCAGTACTTC. It codes for CSARDTLPPSYEQYF.

This clonotype was found a few times. The V gene is TRBV5-1, the J gene TRBJ2-7, with 7 bases lining up with TRBD1. This CDR3 is built from 14 residues. Losses at the gene ends were 0 bases for V and 5 bases for J; bases not matched to a gene: 5. Germline CDR1 and CDR2: SGHRS and YFSETQ. CDR3: CASSLGGTANEQYF. CDR3 coding DNA: TGCGCCAGCAGCTTGGGGGGGACAGCTAACGAGCAGTACTTC. Drawing the rest from reference TRBV5-1 and TRBJ2-7, the complete variable domain is KAGVTQTPRYLIKTRGQQVTLSCSPISGHRSVSWYQQTPGQGLQFLFEYFSETQRNKGNFPGRFSGRQFSNSRSEMNVSTLELGDSALYLCASSLGGTANEQYFGPGTRLTVT.

This clonotype occurred many times. V usage is TRBV7-2 and J usage is TRBJ2-1, with a weak D call TRBD2 (5 bases). Trimming shortened V by 4 bases and J by 8 bases, and 18 bases separated the two germline ends. This CDR3 has 15 residues. Germline lookup yields CDR1 SGHTA and CDR2 FQGNSA. The CDR3 DNA is TGTGCCAGCAGCTCCGGACTCCCGGCTGGGGATGAGCAGTTCTTC. Translation: CASSSGLPAGDEQFF.

In its sample, this clonotype was seen a few times. The chain links TRBV15 to TRBJ2-1; D might be TRBD2 (6 bases). This CDR3 spans 16 amino acids. Trimming pared 0 bases from V and 0 bases from J, leaving 9 bases between. CDR1 is LNHNV, CDR2 YYDKDF, per germline (reference sequence). The CDR3 here is CATSRDLGGSYNEQFF. CDR3 bases: TGTGCCACCAGCAGAGATCTGGGAGGCTCCTACAATGAGCAGTTCTTC. Looking up the rest from reference TRBV15 and TRBJ2-1 gives the full variable domain: DAMVIQNPRYQVTQFGKPVTLSCSQTLNHNVMYWYQQKSSQAPKLLFHYYDKDFNNEADTPDNFQSRRPNTSFCFLDIRSPGLGDTAMYLCATSRDLGGSYNEQFFGPGTRLTVL.

This clonotype occurred once. The V and J genes are TRBV6-6 and TRBJ2-3; possibly TRBD1 for D (6 bases). This CDR3 spans 16 amino acids. The germline V gene has CDR1 MNHNY and CDR2 SVGAGI (reference sequence). Trimming left V 2 bases short and J 2 bases short, with 14 bases between. The CDR3 is CASSYPTGPNTDTQYF. Written as DNA, the CDR3 is TGTGCCAGCAGTTACCCTACAGGGCCTAACACAGATACGCAGTATTTT.

This clonotype was counted a few times. A read error may produce the germline difference seen at one junction end. This chain connects TRBV5-1 to TRBJ2-5; 14 nucleotides line up with TRBD2. The CDR3 is 14 amino acids. Per the germline V gene, CDR1 is SGHRS and CDR2 is YFSETQ. The DNA for the CDR3 is TGCGCCAGCACGGGACTAGCGGGAGAAGAGACCCGGTACTTC. Its protein product is CASTGLAGEETRYF.

This clonotype was counted once. V is TRBV14 and J is TRBJ1-1; TRBD1 is a possible D gene (5 bases). CDR1 is SGHDN and CDR2 is FVKESK in the germline V gene. The CDR3 runs to 14 residues. With 7 bases removed from V and 1 base from J, the gap between germline ends came to 13 bases. The DNA of the CDR3 is TGTGCCAGCACCCGCGGGGGATCGAACACTGAAGCTTTCTTT. This codes for CASTRGGSNTEAFF. Full variable domain (missing parts from reference TRBV14 and TRBJ1-1): EAGVTQFPSHSVIEKGQTVTLRCDPISGHDNLYWYRRVMGKEIKFLLHFVKESKQDESGMPNNRFLAERTGGTYSTLKVQPAELEDSGVYFCASTRGGSNTEAFFGQGTRLTVV.

This clonotype was detected a few times. The V call is TRBV7-3, the J call TRBJ2-3; 10 bases are a match to TRBD2. With V trimmed by 5 bases and J by 5 bases, 10 bases remained unmatched. CDR3 size: 16 residues. The germline V gene encodes CDR1 SGHTA and CDR2 FQGTGA. The CDR3 DNA sequence: TGTGCCAGCAGCCCCGAGCCTAGCGGGAGTCGAGATACGCAGTATTTT. Residues: CASSPEPSGSRDTQYF.

This clonotype has only a few counts. The V gene is TRBV7-9, the J gene TRBJ1-2; the D is unclear. V lost 6 bases to trimming and J lost 7 bases, with 18 bases between them. This CDR3 comprises 14 residues. The germline CDR1 and CDR2 sequences are SEHNR and FQNEAQ (reference sequence). CDR3 sequence: CASRISEGSGGYTF. DNA of the CDR3: TGTGCCAGCAGAATTTCGGAGGGTTCTGGTGGCTACACCTTC.

The J gene is TRBJ2-5, the V gene TRBV20-1; D is undetermined. Germline-derived CDR1 and CDR2 are DFQATT and SNEGSKA (reference sequence). The CDR3 is 15 residues long. V was shortened by 1 base and J by 5 bases, with 17 bases between the two germline ends. Written as DNA, the CDR3 is TGCAGTGCTAGAGTTGCAACGGGTATAGGGGAGACCCAGTACTTC. Amino acids: CSARVATGIGETQYF.

This clonotype was observed a handful of times. The chain couples TRBV29-1 to TRBJ2-5; D is undetermined. V dropped 7 bases and J dropped 5 bases, with 11 bases sitting between them. In germline, CDR1 is SQVTM, CDR2 ANQGSEA. The CDR3 extends over 11 amino acids. CDR3: CSANGVETQYF. CDR3 bases: TGCAGCGCGAACGGTGTTGAGACCCAGTACTTC.

Turning to this clonotype: As the CDR3 is not closed by the conserved phenylalanine or tryptophan, this likely results from a read error. J is TRBJ2-1 and V is TRBV5-1, with D maybe TRBD1 (6 bases). The CDR3 covers 16 residues. V gave up 0 bases and J gave up 3 bases, with 13 bases separating them. The V gene's germline CDR1 is SGHRS and CDR2 YFSETQ. CDR3 sequence (DNA): TGCGCCAGCAGCTTGGCCGGGACAAGTAGCTACAATGAGCAGTTCATC. Its translation: CASSLAGTSSYNEQFI.

This clonotype was picked up a small number of times. The chain employs TRBV20-1 and TRBJ2-7, with 10 bases lining up with TRBD2. The J call may be incorrect, as the DNA end agrees better with TRBJ2-1. From germline, CDR1 is DFQATT and CDR2 SNEGSKA (reference sequence). The CDR3 covers 14 residues. This chain's CDR3 is CSASGLAGVVEQFF. The CDR3 DNA reads as TGCAGTGCTAGTGGTCTAGCGGGAGTTGTTGAGCAGTTCTTC.

This clonotype has more than one count but fewer than ten. The chain couples TRBV10-2 to TRBJ2-5; 8 bases agree with TRBD1. The last part of the DNA fits TRBJ2-7 better; the J call may be wrong. The CDR3 runs 14 residues. Germline values: CDR1 WSHSY, CDR2 SAAADI. This CDR3 reads CASSWDRISYEQYF. In DNA form, the CDR3 reads TGCGCCAGCAGTTGGGACAGGATTAGCTACGAGCAGTACTTC.

This chain joins TRBV2 and TRBJ2-1; 7 bases map to TRBD1. The J call could be wrong; TRBJ2-7 is a better fit for the DNA end. This CDR3 contains 14 residues. The germline CDR1 and CDR2 sequences are SNHLY and FYNNEI. Here the CDR3 DNA reads TGTGCCAGCAGCAGACAGGGATCGACCTACGAGCAGTACTTC. Translating it yields CASSRQGSTYEQYF.

This clonotype was seen a few times. This rearrangement joins TRBV20-1 to TRBJ2-3; weak D call: TRBD1 (6 bases). Trimming removed 6 bases at V and 3 bases at J, with 28 bases between. The CDR3 has 18 amino acids. Looked up from germline, CDR1 is DFQATT and CDR2 is SNEGSKA (reference sequence). CDR3 DNA: TGCAGTGCCCCTGAACTAGGTGGGGGCACCAGACGGACAGATACGCAGTATTTT. As protein: CSAPELGGGTRRTDTQYF.

This chain joins TRBV7-8 and TRBJ1-2, with a possible D match to TRBD1 (5 bases). Germline CDR1 reads SGHVS; CDR2 reads FQNEAQ. The CDR3 loop spans 15 amino acids. Trimming pared 1 base from V and 0 bases from J, leaving 9 bases between. The CDR3: CASSLDRSTNYGYTF. DNA of the CDR3: TGTGCCAGCAGCTTAGACAGGAGCACTAACTATGGCTACACCTTC.

The chain couples TRBV28 to TRBJ2-1, with 12 bases matching TRBD2. The J call may be in error: the DNA end matches TRBJ2-7 better. CDR3 length: 15 amino acids. Germline lookup yields CDR1 MDHEN and CDR2 SYDVKM. The CDR3 spells CATNPGLAGGYEQYF. CDR3 coding DNA: TGTGCCACCAACCCCGGGCTAGCGGGAGGGTACGAGCAGTACTTC.

The CDR3 reads CASSSGGLASYNEQFF. The CDR3 DNA reads TGTGCCAGCAGTTCAGGGGGACTAGCCTCCTACAATGAGCAGTTCTTC. The chain has TRBV6-6 and TRBJ2-1; 9 bases map to TRBD2. Germline loops: CDR1 MNHNY, CDR2 SVGAGI (reference sequence). V lost 4 bases to trimming and J lost 0 bases; unmatched junction nucleotides: 4. CDR3 length equals 16 residues.

In the case of this clonotype: Germline is not matched at one junction end, which may reflect a read error. V and J are TRBV2 and TRBJ1-2, with 10 nucleotides matching TRBD1. This CDR3 region has 15 residues. The V gene's germline CDR1 is SNHLY and CDR2 FYNNEI. CDR3 in amino acids: CTSSEAGTGVRGYTF. The CDR3 DNA follows: TGTACCAGCAGTGAAGCCGGGACAGGGGTACGAGGCTACACCTTC.

The gene calls are TRBV6-6 and TRBJ2-6, with D hard to call. V was cut by 6 bases and J by 1 base, with 10 bases left in between. The V gene's germline CDR1 is MNHNY and CDR2 SVGAGI (reference sequence). The CDR3 totals 15 residues. The CDR3: CASRPNPSGANVLTF. DNA for the CDR3: TGTGCCAGCAGACCGAACCCTTCTGGGGCCAACGTCCTGACTTTC.

About this clonotype: One end of the junction is discordant with germline, which a read error may explain. The chain couples TRBV20-1 to TRBJ2-1; 9 positions agree with TRBD2. Germline CDR1 reads DFQATT; CDR2 reads SNEGSKA (reference sequence). The length of the CDR3 is 13 residues. The DNA of the CDR3 is TGCGGTGCTAGAGATCGTCTAGCGGGACAGCAGTTCTTC. Translated: CGARDRLAGQQFF.

The chain employs TRBV9 and TRBJ2-1, with D hard to call. V dropped 0 bases and J dropped 9 bases, with 10 bases sitting between them. CDR3 size: 13 residues. In germline, CDR1 is SGDLS, CDR2 YYNGEE. The CDR3 loop reads CASSVVRNGEQFF. In DNA, the CDR3 is TGTGCCAGCAGCGTAGTGCGAAACGGTGAGCAGTTCTTC.

There are a few counts of this clonotype. The rearrangement links TRBV7-8 to TRBJ2-3; D is undetermined. CDR3 length: 16 amino acids. Trimming cost V 2 bases and J 2 bases, with 14 bases left between them. Germline CDR1 SGHVS, CDR2 FQNEAQ. Here the CDR3 DNA reads TGTGCCAGCAGCTTAAGGGTCGCAGGTATCACAGATACGCAGTATTTT. Residues: CASSLRVAGITDTQYF.

This clonotype was detected a few times. V usage is TRBV27 and J usage is TRBJ2-5; maybe TRBD1 (6 bases). The DNA end is more similar to TRBJ2-7, so the J call may be wrong. Looked up from germline, CDR1 is MNHEY and CDR2 is SMNVEV (reference sequence). There are 16 residues in the CDR3. The chain's CDR3 is CASSPKITGISYEQYF. The CDR3 DNA reads as TGTGCCAGCAGTCCCAAAATAACAGGGATCAGCTACGAGCAGTACTTC.

This clonotype occurred many times. The chain is built from TRBV15 and TRBJ2-5, with D possibly TRBD2 on 6 matching bases. Germline-derived CDR1 and CDR2 are LNHNV and YYDKDF (reference sequence). The CDR3 has 14 residues. V was pared by 3 bases and J by 3 bases, with 11 bases between. CDR3 sequence reads: CATSSRESEETQYF. The CDR3 DNA follows: TGTGCCACCAGCAGCCGGGAGAGCGAAGAGACCCAGTACTTC. The complete variable domain, with remaining parts taken from reference TRBV15 and TRBJ2-5, reads DAMVIQNPRYQVTQFGKPVTLSCSQTLNHNVMYWYQQKSSQAPKLLFHYYDKDFNNEADTPDNFQSRRPNTSFCFLDIRSPGLGDTAMYLCATSSRESEETQYFGPGTRLLVL.